This TCR beta chain was found in a study of T cell responses to AZD1222 COVID-19 vaccine. Study information: Pooled together were second doses at about 4 or about 12 weeks.

General study points: Of spike-specific TCRs, nearly half reportedly target regions left unmutated in variants. Researchers took repertoire samples only after the peak T cell response had come. Among the donors, most were white British and more were female, and clonal diversity was possibly underestimated.

Assay used: immunoSEQ multiplex PCR; TCRdb lists only in-frame clones, some missing. Here the sample spans 170,000 or so clones, 87% being singletons. Remarks on this clone: Its target is unknown.

Per germline, CDR1 SGHRS and CDR2 YFSETQ. V lost 5 bases, J lost 2 bases, and 11 bases lay in between. This CDR3 has 13 residues. The receptor was derived from an adult in good health. V is TRBV5-1 and J is TRBJ2-7; D might be TRBD2 (6 bases). Source: peripheral blood, taken on day 0 of AZD1222 vaccination. Here the CDR3 DNA reads TGCGCCAGCAGAGTAGCGGAGCCCTACGAGCAGTACTTC. Amino acids: CASRVAEPYEQYF.